Below, one T cell receptor (beta chain) is given with its context. The data belong to a study of blood T cell repertoires in COVID-19. Across about 22 US areas, participants ranged in age from about 18 to 89 years. Assignments of participants to cohorts depended upon their own reported clinical history. Original handling: The authors estimated nucleated cell counts from reference gene primer amplification. Generated by immunoSEQ multiplex PCR, the TCRdb table keeps only in-frame clones and is missing some. Clonal size and the V and J genes are those of that table, whereas D and trimming came from the DNA. The top ten hold under 9.5% of the sample, which has fewer than 200,000 clones, about 81% seen once. The CDR3 runs 16 residues. Trimming removed 5 bases from V and 1 base from J, with 13 bases in between. CDR1 is SGHDT and CDR2 is YYEEEE in the germline V gene.

The chain is built from TRBV5-6 and TRBJ1-6; D remains ambiguous. This sequence originates from a man aged 45-65 years who had recovered from COVID-19. Sequencing used PBMCs or T cells enriched from blood (not recorded which). This chain's CDR3 is CASSFPAGSYNSPLHF. CDR3 DNA: TGTGCCAGCAGTTTTCCAGCGGGGTCCTATAATTCACCCCTCCACTTT. Variable domain in full (rest from reference TRBV5-6 and TRBJ1-6): DAGVTQSPTHLIKTRGQQVTLRCSPKSGHDTVSWYQQALGQGPQFIFQYYEEEERQRGNFPDRFSGHQFPNYSSELNVNALLLGDSALYLCASSFPAGSYNSPLHFGNGTRLTVT.